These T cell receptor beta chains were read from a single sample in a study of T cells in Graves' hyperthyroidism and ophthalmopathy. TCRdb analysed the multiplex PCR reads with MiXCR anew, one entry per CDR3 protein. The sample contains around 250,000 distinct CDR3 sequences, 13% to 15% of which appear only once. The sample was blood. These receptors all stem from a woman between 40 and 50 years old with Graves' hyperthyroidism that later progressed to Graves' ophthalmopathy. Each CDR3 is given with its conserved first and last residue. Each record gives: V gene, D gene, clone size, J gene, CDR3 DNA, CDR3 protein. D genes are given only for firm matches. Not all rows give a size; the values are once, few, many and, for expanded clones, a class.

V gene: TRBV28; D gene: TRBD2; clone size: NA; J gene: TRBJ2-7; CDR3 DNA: TGTGCCAGCAGGGGCGGGAGTTACTACGAGCAGTACTTC; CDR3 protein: CASRGGSYYEQYF
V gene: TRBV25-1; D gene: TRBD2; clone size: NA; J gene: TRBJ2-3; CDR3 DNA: TGTGCCAGCAAAACTCTTCCTAGCGGGAGTTCTAGGGCAGATACGCAGTATTTT; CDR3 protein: CASKTLPSGSSRADTQYF
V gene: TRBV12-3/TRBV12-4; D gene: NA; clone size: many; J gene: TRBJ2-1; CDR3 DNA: TGTGCCAGCAGTCCCCCTATGGGTTTACCGGGACAACTGGGTAATGAGCAGTTCTTC; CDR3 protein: CASSPPMGLPGQLGNEQFF
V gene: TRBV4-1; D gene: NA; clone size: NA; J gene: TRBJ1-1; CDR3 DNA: TGCGCCAGCAGCCAGCTAGATAGGAACACTGAAGCTTTCTTT; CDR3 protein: CASSQLDRNTEAFF
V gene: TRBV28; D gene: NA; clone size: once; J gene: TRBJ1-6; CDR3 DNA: TGTGCCAGCAGGATTCCGGGCTCCTATAATTCACCCCTCCACTTT; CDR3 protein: CASRIPGSYNSPLHF
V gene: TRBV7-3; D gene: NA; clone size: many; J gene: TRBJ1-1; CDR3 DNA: TGTGCCAGCAGCTTAACCGGGGGAGGAGCGGGTCACACTGAAGCTTTCTTT; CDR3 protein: CASSLTGGGAGHTEAFF
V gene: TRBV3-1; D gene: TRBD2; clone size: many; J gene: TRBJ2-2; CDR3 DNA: TGTGCCAGCAGCCAAGTGGGAGGGAGAACCGGGGAGCTGTTTTTT; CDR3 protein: CASSQVGGRTGELFF
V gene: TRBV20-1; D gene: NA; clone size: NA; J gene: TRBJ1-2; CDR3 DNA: TGCAGTGCTAGTGTGCGCGACTATGGCTACACCTTC; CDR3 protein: CSASVRDYGYTF
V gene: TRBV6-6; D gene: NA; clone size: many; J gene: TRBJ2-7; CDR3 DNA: TGTGCCAGCAGTTACTCCCCCTGGTCCTACGAGCAGTACTTC; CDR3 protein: CASSYSPWSYEQYF
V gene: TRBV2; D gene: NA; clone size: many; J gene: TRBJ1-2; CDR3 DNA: TGTGCCAGCAGTGTTGATTGGCAGACCTATGGCTACACCTTC; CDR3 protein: CASSVDWQTYGYTF
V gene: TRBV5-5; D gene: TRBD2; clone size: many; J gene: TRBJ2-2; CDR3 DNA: TGTGCCAGCAGCAAACGGGAGGGGCGGAACACCGGGGAGCTGTTTTTT; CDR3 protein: CASSKREGRNTGELFF
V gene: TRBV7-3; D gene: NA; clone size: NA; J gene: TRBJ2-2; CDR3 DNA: TGTGCCAGCAGCTTACGGGGCATAGGGGAGCTGTTTTTT; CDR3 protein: CASSLRGIGELFF
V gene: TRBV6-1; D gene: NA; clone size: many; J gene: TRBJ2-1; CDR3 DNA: TGTGCCAGCAGCGACGCAGGGAATGAGCAGTTCTTC; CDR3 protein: CASSDAGNEQFF
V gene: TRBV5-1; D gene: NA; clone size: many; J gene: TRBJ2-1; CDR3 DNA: TGCGCCAGCAGCTTTCACGATGAGCAGTTCTTC; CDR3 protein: CASSFHDEQFF
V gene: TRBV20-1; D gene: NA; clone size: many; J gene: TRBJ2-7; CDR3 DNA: TGCAGTGCTAAAAATGGTCAGCCCCGAGTGGAGCAGTACTTC; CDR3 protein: CSAKNGQPRVEQYF
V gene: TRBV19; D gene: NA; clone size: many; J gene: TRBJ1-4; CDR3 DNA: TGTGCCAGTAGTATAGACGGGACAAGCTCTGGTGAAAAACTGTTTTTT; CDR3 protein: CASSIDGTSSGEKLFF
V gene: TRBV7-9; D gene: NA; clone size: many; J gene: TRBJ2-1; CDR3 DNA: TGTGCCAGCAGCCCCGGGGCGGGACGGTCCTACAATGAGCAGTTCTTC; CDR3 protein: CASSPGAGRSYNEQFF
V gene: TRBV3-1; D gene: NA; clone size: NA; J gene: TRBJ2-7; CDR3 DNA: TGTGCCAGCAGCTCCCCTGTCTCCGAGCAGTACTTC; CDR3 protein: CASSSPVSEQYF
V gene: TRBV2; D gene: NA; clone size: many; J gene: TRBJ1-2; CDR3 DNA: TGTGCCAGCAGGGAGACAGCTAACTATGGCTACACCTTC; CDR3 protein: CASRETANYGYTF
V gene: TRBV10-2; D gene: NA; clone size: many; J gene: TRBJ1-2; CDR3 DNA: TGCGCCAGTGCGCCAGGGGTCGACTATGGCTACACCTTC; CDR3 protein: CASAPGVDYGYTF
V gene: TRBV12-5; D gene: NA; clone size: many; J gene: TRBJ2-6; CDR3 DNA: TGTGCTAGTGGTTTGGTAGGACCGACTGGGGCCAACGTCCTGACTTTC; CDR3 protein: CASGLVGPTGANVLTF
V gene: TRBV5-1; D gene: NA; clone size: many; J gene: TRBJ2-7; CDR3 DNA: TGCGCCAGCAGCTTATCTCAGGGCGGGGAGCAGTACTTC; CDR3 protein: CASSLSQGGEQYF
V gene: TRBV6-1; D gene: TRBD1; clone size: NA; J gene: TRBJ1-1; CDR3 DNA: TGTGCCAGCAGCTGGACAGGGGCTAGGGCTGAAGCTTTCTTT; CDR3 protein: CASSWTGARAEAFF
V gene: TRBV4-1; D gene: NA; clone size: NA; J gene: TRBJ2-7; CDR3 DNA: TGCGCCAGCAGCCCCGGCGGCTACAATGAGCAGTACTTC; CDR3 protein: CASSPGGYNEQYF
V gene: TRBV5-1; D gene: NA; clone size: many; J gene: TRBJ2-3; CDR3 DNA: TGCGCCAGCAGCTCTGGACAGAGCACAGATACGCAGTATTTT; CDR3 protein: CASSSGQSTDTQYF
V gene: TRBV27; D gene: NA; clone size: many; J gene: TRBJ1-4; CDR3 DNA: TGTGCCAGCAGTTTATCAGCCGGGGGAGGTGAAAAACTGTTTTTT; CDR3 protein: CASSLSAGGGEKLFF
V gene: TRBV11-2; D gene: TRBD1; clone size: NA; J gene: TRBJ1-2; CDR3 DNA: TGTGCCAGCAGCTTAGATTTGACAGGGGGCAGCTATGGCTACACCTTC; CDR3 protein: CASSLDLTGGSYGYTF
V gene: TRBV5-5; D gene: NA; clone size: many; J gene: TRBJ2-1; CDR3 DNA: TGTGCCAGCAGCTTGTGGGGACCGGGTGAGCAGTTCTTC; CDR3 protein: CASSLWGPGEQFF
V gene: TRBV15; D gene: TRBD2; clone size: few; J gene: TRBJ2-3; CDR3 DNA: TGTGCCACCAGCAGGACACTAGCGGGCACAGATACGCAGTATTTT; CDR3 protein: CATSRTLAGTDTQYF
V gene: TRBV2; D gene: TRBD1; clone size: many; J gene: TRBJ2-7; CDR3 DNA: TGTGCCAGCAGTGGACAGGGTAACTACGAGCAGTACTTC; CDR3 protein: CASSGQGNYEQYF
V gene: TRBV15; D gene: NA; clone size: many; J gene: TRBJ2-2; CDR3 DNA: TGTGCCACCAGCAGGGACTGGAACACCGGGGAGCTGTTTTTT; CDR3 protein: CATSRDWNTGELFF
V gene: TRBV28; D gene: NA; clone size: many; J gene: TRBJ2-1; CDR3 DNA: TGTGCCAGCAGTTTATATGGCCGCAATGAGCAGTTCTTC; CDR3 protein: CASSLYGRNEQFF
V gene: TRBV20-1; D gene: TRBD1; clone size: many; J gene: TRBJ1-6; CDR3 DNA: TGCAGTGCTCGGACAGGGGAGAGTTCACCCCTCCACTTT; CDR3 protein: CSARTGESSPLHF
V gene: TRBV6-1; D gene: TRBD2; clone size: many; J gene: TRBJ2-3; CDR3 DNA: TGTGCCAGCAGTAGGCTAGCGGGCAGCACAGATACGCAGTATTTT; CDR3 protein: CASSRLAGSTDTQYF
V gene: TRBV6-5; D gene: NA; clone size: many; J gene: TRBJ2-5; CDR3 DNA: TGTGCCAGCAGTTACTCCAGGGTACAAGAGACCCAGTACTTC; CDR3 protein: CASSYSRVQETQYF
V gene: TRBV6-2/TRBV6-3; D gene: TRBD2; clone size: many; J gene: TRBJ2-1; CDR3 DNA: TGTGCCAGCAGTTTACTAGCGGGAGGGGGAAATGAGCAGTTCTTC; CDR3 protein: CASSLLAGGGNEQFF
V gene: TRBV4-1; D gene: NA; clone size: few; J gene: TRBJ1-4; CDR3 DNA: TGCGCCAGCAGCCAAGTCTCCAAGGACTTTACTGAAAAACTGTTTTTT; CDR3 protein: CASSQVSKDFTEKLFF
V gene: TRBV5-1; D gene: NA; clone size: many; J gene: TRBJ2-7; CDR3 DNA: TGCGCCAGCAGCTCGCGTCTGGAGGGTGAGAGTTCCTACGAGCAGTACTTC; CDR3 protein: CASSSRLEGESSYEQYF
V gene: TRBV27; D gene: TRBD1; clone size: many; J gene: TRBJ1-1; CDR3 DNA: TGTGCCAGCAGTCGACAGACGACAGGGGACACTGAAGCTTTCTTT; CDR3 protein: CASSRQTTGDTEAFF
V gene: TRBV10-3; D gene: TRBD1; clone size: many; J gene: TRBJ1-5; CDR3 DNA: TGTGCCATCAGTGTTTCCGGGACAGGGAATAGCAATCAGCCCCAGCATTTT; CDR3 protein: CAISVSGTGNSNQPQHF
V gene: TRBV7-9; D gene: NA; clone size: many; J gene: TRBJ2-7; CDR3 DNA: TGTGCCAGCAGCTTAGCATCTGCCCGGGACGGCGAGCAGTACTTC; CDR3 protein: CASSLASARDGEQYF
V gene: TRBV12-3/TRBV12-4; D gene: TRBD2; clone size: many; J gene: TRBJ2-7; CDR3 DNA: TGTGCCAGCAGTTCGTTAGCGGGATCGGTGGGCTACGAGCAGTACTTC; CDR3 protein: CASSSLAGSVGYEQYF
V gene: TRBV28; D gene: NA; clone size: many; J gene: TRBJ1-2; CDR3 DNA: TGTGCCAGCTTTCGGAGGGGCCCGAAGGACTATGGCTACACCTTC; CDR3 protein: CASFRRGPKDYGYTF
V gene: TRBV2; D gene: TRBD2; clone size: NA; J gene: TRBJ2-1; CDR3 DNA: TGTGCCAGCAGTGATTTAGGGGCTAGCGGGCTACAAGACAATGAGCAGTTCTTC; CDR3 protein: CASSDLGASGLQDNEQFF
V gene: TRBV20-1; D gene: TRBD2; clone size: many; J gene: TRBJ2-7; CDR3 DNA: TGCAGTGCAAGCTCCGGGACTAGCGGGAGGGCCTCCTACGAGCAGTACTTC; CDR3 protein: CSASSGTSGRASYEQYF
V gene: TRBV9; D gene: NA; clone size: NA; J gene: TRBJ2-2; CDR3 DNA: TGTGCCAGCAGCATACACCGTTCCTTAGACACCGGGGAGCTGTTTTTT; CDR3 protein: CASSIHRSLDTGELFF
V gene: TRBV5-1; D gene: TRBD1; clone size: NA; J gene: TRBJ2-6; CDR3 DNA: TGCGCCAGCAGCGAGGGACAGGGCGACTCTGGGGCCAACGTCCTGACTTTC; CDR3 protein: CASSEGQGDSGANVLTF
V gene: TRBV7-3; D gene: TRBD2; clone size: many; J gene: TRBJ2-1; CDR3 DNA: TGTGCCAGCTCACAGCGGGAGGGCTGGTACAATGAGCAGTTCTTC; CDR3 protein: CASSQREGWYNEQFF
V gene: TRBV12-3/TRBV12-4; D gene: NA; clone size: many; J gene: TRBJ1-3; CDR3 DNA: TGTGCCAGCAGCCCAAGACAGAATGGAAACACCATATATTTT; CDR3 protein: CASSPRQNGNTIYF
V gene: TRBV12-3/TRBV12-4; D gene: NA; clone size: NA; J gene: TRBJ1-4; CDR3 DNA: TGTGCCAGCAGCCCCAATTGGCCGAAGGAAAAACTGTTTTTT; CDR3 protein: CASSPNWPKEKLFF
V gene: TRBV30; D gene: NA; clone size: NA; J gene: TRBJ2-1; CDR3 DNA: TGTGCCTGGGGAAAGGGGGGGGACAATGAGCAGTTCTTC; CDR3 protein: CAWGKGGDNEQFF
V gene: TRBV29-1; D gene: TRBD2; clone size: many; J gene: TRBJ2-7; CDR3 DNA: TGCAGCCAAACCTCTGGATTAGGACTAGCGGGACCAAACATCTCCTACGAGCAGTACTTC; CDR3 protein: CSQTSGLGLAGPNISYEQYF
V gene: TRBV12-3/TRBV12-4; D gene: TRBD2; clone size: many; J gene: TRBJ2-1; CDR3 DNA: TGTGCCAGCAGTTTTCGTCCATCAGCGGGAGTCTTGAATGAGCAGTTCTTC; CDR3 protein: CASSFRPSAGVLNEQFF